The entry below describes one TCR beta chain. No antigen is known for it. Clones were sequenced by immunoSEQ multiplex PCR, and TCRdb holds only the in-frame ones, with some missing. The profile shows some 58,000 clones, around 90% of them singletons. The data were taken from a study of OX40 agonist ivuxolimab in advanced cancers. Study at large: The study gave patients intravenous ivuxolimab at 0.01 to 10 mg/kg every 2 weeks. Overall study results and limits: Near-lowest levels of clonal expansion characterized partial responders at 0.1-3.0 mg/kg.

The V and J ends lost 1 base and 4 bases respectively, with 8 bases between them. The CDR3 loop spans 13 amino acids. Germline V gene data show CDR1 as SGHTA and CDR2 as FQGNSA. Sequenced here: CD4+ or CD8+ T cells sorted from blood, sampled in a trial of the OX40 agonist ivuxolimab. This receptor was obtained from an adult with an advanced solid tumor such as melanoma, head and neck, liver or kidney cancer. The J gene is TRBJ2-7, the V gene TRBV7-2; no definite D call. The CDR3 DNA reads TGTGCCAGCAGCTTAGTATCCGGGTACGAGCAGTACTTC. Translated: CASSLVSGYEQYF.